This paragraph covers one TCR beta chain sequence. TCRdb's table, derived via immunoSEQ multiplex PCR, lists solely in-frame clones and lacks some. This sample has 60,000 to 75,000 clones, with roughly nine tenths found just once. Per germline, CDR1 MNHEY and CDR2 SVGAGI. V was clipped by 1 base and J by 3 bases; unmatched bases: 8. This CDR3 has 16 residues. The data originate from a study of T cell changes during pregnancy in multiple sclerosis. The chain combines TRBV6-5 with TRBJ1-2; 7 bases match TRBD1. The specimen comprised peripheral blood, sampled before pregnancy. This receptor was taken from a female donor with multiple sclerosis, enrolled in a pregnancy study. The CDR3 spells CASSYFYTGEDYGYTF. In nucleotides, the CDR3 is TGTGCCAGCAGTTACTTTTATACAGGGGAAGACTATGGCTACACCTTC.